A single sample gave rise to the 13 T cell receptor beta chains below, sequenced in a study of blood T cell repertoires in COVID-19. The protocol was immunoSEQ multiplex PCR, while the TCRdb copy is restricted to in-frame clones and leaves out a portion. Of about 330,000 clones listed, 85% to 90% are singletons. The sequenced sample was PBMCs or T cells enriched from blood (not recorded which). Every receptor here comes from a woman between 18 and 30 years old who had recovered from COVID-19.

Concerning this clone itself: In this CDR3 the conserved last residue, phenylalanine or tryptophan, is missing, so a read error is likely. The DNA is omitted, as the CDR3 cannot be located on it reliably, and the CDR3 follows TCRdb's listing. This chain links TRBV6-5 with TRBJ1-6; the table's D call, TRBD1, was not checked against the DNA. Ends included, the CDR3 has 12 residues. Germline V gene data show CDR1 as MNHEY and CDR2 as SVGAGI. The CDR3 region is CASSYRNVGTPG.

This chain joins TRBV7-3 and TRBJ1-2; a possible D gene is TRBD1 (5 bases). This CDR3 spans 13 amino acids. Trimming left V 5 bases short and J 4 bases short, with 11 bases between. Germline V lookup: CDR1 SGHTA, CDR2 FQGTGA. CDR3 nucleotide sequence: TGTGCCAGCAGCGCGGGGAGGGGCTATGGCTACACCTTC. It specifies CASSAGRGYGYTF.

The rearrangement uses TRBV2 and TRBJ1-3; possibly TRBD1 for D (6 bases). Germline assignment: CDR1 SNHLY and CDR2 FYNNEI. Deletions cut 4 bases from V and 4 bases from J, with 11 bases between. The CDR3 loop spans 14 amino acids. Here the CDR3 DNA reads TGTGCCAGCAGTGTGCAGGGGTTAGGAAACACCATATATTTT. Protein: CASSVQGLGNTIYF.

The chain carries TRBV2 and TRBJ2-3, with 10 nucleotides matching TRBD1. With 6 bases clipped from V and 2 bases from J, the junction kept 5 bases outside the gene matches. The CDR3 sequence is 15 residues long. The germline CDR1 and CDR2 sequences are SNHLY and FYNNEI. Written as DNA, the CDR3 is TGTGCCAGCAGGGCCGGGACAGGGGCCACAGATACGCAGTATTTT. Protein sequence: CASRAGTGATDTQYF.

The V call is TRBV11-2, the J call TRBJ1-6; D call uncertain. V was pared by 1 base and J by 9 bases, with 16 bases between. The length of the CDR3 is 16 residues. CDR1 is SGHAT, CDR2 FQNNGV, per germline. The CDR3 region has the DNA TGTGCCAGCAGCTTAGTCAGCGGCTGGCCCGGTTCACCCCTCCACTTT. It translates to CASSLVSGWPGSPLHF.

V gene TRBV7-9 combines with J gene TRBJ2-1, with TRBD1 identical over 9 bases. The CDR3 contains 14 residues. The trim removed 8 bases at V and 7 bases at J, leaving 9 bases unmatched. Germline lookup yields CDR1 SEHNR and CDR2 FQNEAQ (reference sequence). CDR3 residues: CASSGTGLKNEQFF. DNA of the CDR3: TGTGCCAGCTCGGGGACAGGGTTGAAAAATGAGCAGTTCTTC.

The rearrangement joins TRBV9 to TRBJ1-1, with a weak D call TRBD1 (5 bases). The CDR3 has 14 amino acids. Germline CDR1 and CDR2: SGDLS and YYNGEE. Trimming cost V 4 bases and J 5 bases, with 15 bases left between them. The CDR3, as DNA: TGTGCCAGCAGCTCAGATGGGGGGTTGACTGAAGCTTTCTTT. It is translated as CASSSDGGLTEAFF.

This chain links TRBV6-5 with TRBJ2-1, with 9 positions matching TRBD2. V lost 1 base and J lost 7; bases outside the gene matches: 5. The CDR3 has 15 amino acids. The germline CDR1 and CDR2 sequences are MNHEY and SVGAGI. The CDR3 is CASSYLAGVGNEQFF. The CDR3 DNA sequence: TGTGCCAGCAGTTACTTAGCGGGGGTGGGGAATGAGCAGTTCTTC.

The V call is TRBV29-1, the J call TRBJ1-1; possible D gene TRBD1, 6 bases. Trimming cost V 6 bases and J 2 bases, with 13 bases left between them. The V gene's germline CDR1 is SQVTM and CDR2 ANQGSEA. There are 13 residues in the CDR3. CDR3 in DNA: TGCAGCGTGACCCGGACAGCCAACACTGAAGCTTTCTTT. Translating gives CSVTRTANTEAFF.

This chain connects TRBV7-3 to TRBJ2-1; TRBD2 matches at 10 bases. J was trimmed by 4 bases and V by 2 bases; bases with no gene match: 8. CDR3 length: 17 amino acids. Germline CDR1 reads SGHTA; CDR2 reads FQGTGA. The CDR3 nucleotides read TGTGCCAGCAGCTTAGGGCCCCATAGCGGGGGGTACAATGAGCAGTTCTTC. The encoded protein is CASSLGPHSGGYNEQFF.

The V and J genes are TRBV11-2 and TRBJ2-7; TRBD1 agrees at 9 bases. Per the germline V gene, CDR1 is SGHAT and CDR2 is FQNNGV. Trimming at V came to 0 bases and at J to 1 base, leaving 10 bases not matched to a gene. The CDR3 has 18 amino acids. CDR3 sequence reads: CASSLEWVGGQGSYEQYF. CDR3 nucleotides: TGTGCCAGCAGCTTAGAGTGGGTCGGGGGACAGGGATCCTACGAGCAGTACTTC.

The J gene is TRBJ2-5, the V gene TRBV12-3 or TRBV12-4, with D possibly being TRBD1 (6 bases). The V and J ends lost 6 bases and 5 bases respectively, with 13 bases between them. The CDR3 spans 13 residues. CDR3 nucleotide sequence: TGTGCCAGCAGGTTGACAGGCCACGAGACCCAGTACTTC. As protein: CASRLTGHETQYF.

V is TRBV27 and J is TRBJ2-5; 7 nucleotides line up with TRBD2. This CDR3 is 11 amino acids long. Trimming cost V 8 bases and J 3 bases; bases outside gene matches: 0. The germline V gene has CDR1 MNHEY and CDR2 SMNVEV (reference sequence). CDR3 nucleotide sequence: TGTGCCAGCCGGGGGGAAGAGACCCAGTACTTC. It is translated as CASRGEETQYF.